This T cell receptor (beta chain) was captured by sequencing in a study of T cell repertoires in cytomegalovirus infection. In the study overall: Public TCR beta signatures indicated both CMV infection and matching HLA type. Regarding the study as a whole: In two of eight donors, the top clonotype was HLA-C-restricted CMV-specific.

This clonotype was counted a single time. Antigen specificity is unknown. Germline values: CDR1 PRHDT, CDR2 FYEKMQ (reference sequence). The CDR3 sequence is 18 residues long. The V gene lost 0 bases and the J gene lost 1 base, with 16 bases spanning the gap. One entry per CDR3 protein results from TCRdb running MiXCR on the reads. This sample carries fewer than 900,000 distinct CDR3 sequences, just under 30% of them seen once, and the ten largest clones take roughly 14%. The sequence derives from a human donor in good health (CMV status not recorded). Some clones in this sample may be carry-over from other donors' samples. The specimen was cultured CD8+ T cells from PBMCs, collected from culture after CMV antigen stimulation. The chain is built from TRBV13 and TRBJ2-1; D is possibly TRBD1 (6 bases). This chain's CDR3 is CASSLGDSPPSSYNEQFF. The CDR3 DNA sequence: TGTGCCAGCAGCTTAGGGGACAGCCCACCGTCATCCTACAATGAGCAGTTCTTC.